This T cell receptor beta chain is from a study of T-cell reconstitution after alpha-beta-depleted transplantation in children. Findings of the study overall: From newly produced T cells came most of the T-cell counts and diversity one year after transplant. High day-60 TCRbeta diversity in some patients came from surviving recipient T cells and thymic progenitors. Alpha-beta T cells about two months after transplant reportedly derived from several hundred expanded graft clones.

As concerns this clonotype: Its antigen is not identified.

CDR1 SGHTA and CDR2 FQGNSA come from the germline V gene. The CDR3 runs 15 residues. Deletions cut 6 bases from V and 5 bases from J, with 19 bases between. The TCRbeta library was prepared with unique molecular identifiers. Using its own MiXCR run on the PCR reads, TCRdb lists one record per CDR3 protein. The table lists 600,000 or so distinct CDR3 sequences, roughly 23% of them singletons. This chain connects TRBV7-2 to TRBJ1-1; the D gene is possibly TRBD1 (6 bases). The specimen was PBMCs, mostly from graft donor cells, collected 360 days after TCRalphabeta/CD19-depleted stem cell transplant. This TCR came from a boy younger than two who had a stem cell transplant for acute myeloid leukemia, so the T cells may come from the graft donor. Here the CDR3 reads CASRPQTGARTEAFF. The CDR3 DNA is TGTGCCAGCAGGCCCCAGACAGGAGCAAGAACTGAAGCTTTCTTT.